These T cell receptor beta chains were read from a single sample in a study of T cells in tuberculosis. Method: immunoSEQ multiplex PCR; TCRdb's copy keeps in-frame clones and lacks some. Of about 30,000 clones in the sample, about 91% were seen once. Sample: PBMCs, taken at tuberculosis diagnosis. The receptor source for this set is an adult with tuberculosis. Each CDR3 is given with its conserved first and last residue. A D gene is named only where the DNA matches it firmly. Not all rows give a size; the values are once, few, many and, for expanded clones, a class.

D,V,size,J,DNA,CDR3
TRBD2,TRBV11-1,NA,TRBJ2-1,TGTGCCAGCAGCTTACCAGCGGGGGCCTACAATGAGCAGTTCTTC,CASSLPAGAYNEQFF
TRBD1,TRBV28,medium-sized,TRBJ2-2,TGTGCCAGCAGTTCGCGAGGGACAGTGAACACCGGGGAGCTGTTTTTT,CASSSRGTVNTGELFF
TRBD1,TRBV11-2,once,TRBJ2-2,TGTGCCAGCGGGGGGACAGGAGACACCGGGGAGCTGTTTTTT,CASGGTGDTGELFF
NA,TRBV2,NA,TRBJ1-4,TGTGCCAGCAGTGAGGGCCGATCTGCAACTAATGAAAAACTGTTTTTT,CASSEGRSATNEKLFF
NA,TRBV11-2,NA,TRBJ2-1,TGTGCCAGCAGCTTAGAAAGGGGTGAGCAGTTCTTC,CASSLERGEQFF
NA,TRBV20-1,NA,TRBJ1-2,TGCAGTGCTAGAACGGACTATGGCTACACCTTC,CSARTDYGYTF
NA,TRBV4-3,NA,TRBJ1-5,TGCGCCAGCAGCCAAGCCCCGAGGCCCGGGGGCAATCAGCCCCAGCATTTT,CASSQAPRPGGNQPQHF
NA,TRBV19,NA,TRBJ1-2,TGTGCCAGTAGTATATCCCGGGAGTCGGCCTATGGCTACACCTTC,CASSISRESAYGYTF
NA,TRBV10-2,NA,TRBJ1-1,TGCGCCAGCAGTGAAAGTTCCGGTGTCACTGAAGCTTTCTTT,CASSESSGVTEAFF
TRBD1,TRBV7-2,NA,TRBJ1-5,TGTGCCAGCAGTTCCCAGGGGGCTAATCAGCCCCAGCATTTT,CASSSQGANQPQHF
NA,TRBV18,NA,TRBJ2-5,TGTGCCAGCTTGCCACGTCACACACAAGAGACCCAGTACTTC,CASLPRHTQETQYF
TRBD1,TRBV5-6,once,TRBJ2-7,TGTGCCAGCAGCCCCCTATTCGGACAGGGGGACTACGAGCAGTACTTC,CASSPLFGQGDYEQYF
NA,TRBV6-5,NA,TRBJ2-2,TGTGCCAGCAAAAGAGGGCTAGCCGGGGAGCTGTTTTTT,CASKRGLAGELFF
NA,TRBV21-1,NA,TRBJ1-5,TGTGCCAGCAGCAAACCCTTGGCGTTAGGGGCGCTTTTGAGCAATCAGCCCCAGCATTTT,CASSKPLALGALLSNQPQHF
TRBD1,TRBV11-2,NA,TRBJ2-7,TGTGCCAGCAGCCCTATGGACAGGCGATCCTACGAGCAGTACTTC,CASSPMDRRSYEQYF
TRBD2,TRBV4-2,once,TRBJ2-1,TGTGCCAGCAGCCAGACTAGCGGGGGGGCGAGGGATGAGCAGTTCTTC,CASSQTSGGARDEQFF
TRBD1,TRBV10-3,NA,TRBJ2-3,TGTGCCTACGGGGGGACAGGGGGTCCAGATACGCAGTATTTT,CAYGGTGGPDTQYF
NA,TRBV7-2,NA,TRBJ1-5,TGTGCCAGCAGCCGCCGGGACACCAATCAGCCCCAGCATTTT,CASSRRDTNQPQHF
NA,TRBV4-1,once,TRBJ1-5,TGCGCCAGCAGCCAAGTGGACTCAGACAATCAGCCCCAGCATTTT,CASSQVDSDNQPQHF
TRBD1,TRBV5-6,once,TRBJ2-7,TGTGCCAGCAGCTTGACAGGGGGCTACGAGCAGTACTTC,CASSLTGGYEQYF
NA,TRBV7-2,once,TRBJ2-7,TGTGCCAGCAGCTTAGGAGCGTTCTCCTACGAGCAGTACTTC,CASSLGAFSYEQYF
TRBD1,TRBV7-3,once,TRBJ2-7,TGTGCCAGCAGCCCGCAACAGGGGGCGGGTTACGAGCAGTACTTC,CASSPQQGAGYEQYF
NA,TRBV5-4,NA,TRBJ2-6,TGTGCCAGCAGCTTGGCCCCGGGGTCTGGGGCCAACGTCCTGACTTTC,CASSLAPGSGANVLTF
TRBD2,TRBV5-3,NA,TRBJ2-3,TGTGCCAGAAGCTTGGTACGGGTCGGGGGGGACACAGATACGCAGTATTTT,CARSLVRVGGDTDTQYF
TRBD1,TRBV10-3,NA,TRBJ2-7,TGTGCCATCTGGGCCGGGACAGGGGGACAGCAGTACTTC,CAIWAGTGGQQYF
TRBD1,TRBV6-1,NA,TRBJ1-5,TGTGCCAGCAGTGACAGACAGGGGTTGAGGGTGCAGCCCCAGCATTTT,CASSDRQGLRVQPQHF
NA,TRBV2,NA,TRBJ2-2,TGTGCCAGCAGAACTCAAATGGCCGGGGAGCTGTTTTTT,CASRTQMAGELFF
TRBD1,TRBV6-1,NA,TRBJ1-6,TGTGCCAGCAGTGAATTAGGCAGGGGGCAATCACCCCTCCACTTT,CASSELGRGQSPLHF
TRBD1,TRBV4-1,NA,TRBJ2-7,TGCGCCAGCAGCCAAAACCGGGACAGGGGGCGGCTAACCTACGAGCAGTACTTC,CASSQNRDRGRLTYEQYF
NA,TRBV9,few,TRBJ2-3,TGTGCCAGCAAGCAGGGAGGAGAGGAGGATACGCAGTATTTT,CASKQGGEEDTQYF
NA,TRBV27,few,TRBJ1-6,TGTGCCAGCAGCCCATTTTGGACAGAGGGATACAATTCACCCCTCCACTTT,CASSPFWTEGYNSPLHF
NA,TRBV6-1,NA,TRBJ1-5,TGTGCCAGCAACAGGGATAGCAATCAGCCCCAGCATTTT,CASNRDSNQPQHF
TRBD2,TRBV4-1,NA,TRBJ2-1,TGCGCCAGCAGTATGCGACTAGCGGGGGGGCCCTCCTACAATGAGCAGTTCTTC,CASSMRLAGGPSYNEQFF
TRBD1,TRBV15,NA,TRBJ1-5,TGTGCCACCAGCAGGGGGACAGGGGATCAGCCCCAGCATTTT,CATSRGTGDQPQHF
NA,TRBV25-1,NA,TRBJ1-2,TGTGCCAGCTCCCTGTACGGGTATGGCTACACCTTC,CASSLYGYGYTF
NA,TRBV27,few,TRBJ1-5,TGTGCCAGCAGCCCCGGAGGATCCGGAAATCAGCCCCAGCATTTT,CASSPGGSGNQPQHF
NA,TRBV28,NA,TRBJ2-1,TGTGCCAGCAGGTCCGGGACAGAGCAGTTCTTC,CASRSGTEQFF
NA,TRBV29-1,NA,TRBJ2-5,TGCAGCGTTGAAGTCGCACAAGAAGAGACCCAGTACTTC,CSVEVAQEETQYF
TRBD1,TRBV5-6,once,TRBJ1-3,TGTGCCAGCAGCTTGGCCAGGGGGCGCTTCGGAAACACCATATATTTT,CASSLARGRFGNTIYF
NA,TRBV19,NA,TRBJ1-4,TGTGCCAGTAGTCAGGCGCAGATTGGTGAAAAACTGTTTTTT,CASSQAQIGEKLFF
NA,TRBV30,once,TRBJ2-7,TGTGCCTGGAGTGCGGGGGTCCTCTACGAGCAGTACTTC,CAWSAGVLYEQYF
NA,TRBV2,NA,TRBJ2-1,TGTGCCAGCAGTGAGGGCAGGGACAATGAGCAGTTCTTC,CASSEGRDNEQFF
NA,TRBV27,few,TRBJ1-6,TGTGCCAGCGGTAGCCCGCAGAGGCCCCTCCACTTT,CASGSPQRPLHF
NA,TRBV5-6,NA,TRBJ2-3,TGTGCCAGCAGCTTGGGGCAGACCATATCCCTAGGAGATACGCAGTATTTT,CASSLGQTISLGDTQYF
NA,TRBV2,NA,TRBJ1-4,TGTGCCAGCGCGATTGCAACTAATGAAAAACTGTTTTTT,CASAIATNEKLFF
NA,TRBV30,NA,TRBJ1-5,TGTGCCTGGACAACAGGGATCTGGGGTCAGCCCCAGCATTTT,CAWTTGIWGQPQHF
TRBD2,TRBV11-3,NA,TRBJ2-2,TGTGCCAGCAGCTTAGCGGGGGGCACCGGGGAGCTGTTTTTT,CASSLAGGTGELFF